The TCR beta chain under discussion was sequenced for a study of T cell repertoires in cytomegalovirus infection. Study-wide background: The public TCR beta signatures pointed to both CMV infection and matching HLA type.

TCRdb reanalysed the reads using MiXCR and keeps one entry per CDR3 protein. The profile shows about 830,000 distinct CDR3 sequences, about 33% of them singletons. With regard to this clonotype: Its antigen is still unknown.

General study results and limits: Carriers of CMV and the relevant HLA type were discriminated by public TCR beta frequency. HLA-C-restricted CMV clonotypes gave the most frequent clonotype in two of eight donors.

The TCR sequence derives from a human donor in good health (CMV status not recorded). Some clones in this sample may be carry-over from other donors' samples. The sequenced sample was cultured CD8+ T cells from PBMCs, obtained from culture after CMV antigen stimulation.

The CDR3 coding sequence is TGCAGTGCTAGAGGCCCCGCCGGGACAGGGCGGAGGTCACCCCTCCACTTT. Amino acid sequence: CSARGPAGTGRRSPLHF. The J gene is TRBJ1-6, the V gene TRBV20-1; 9 bases agree with TRBD1. V dropped 1 base and J dropped 10; count of bases not matched to a gene: 14. CDR1 is DFQATT and CDR2 is SNEGSKA in the germline V gene (reference sequence). This CDR3 region has 17 residues.